This T cell receptor beta chain was sequenced during a study of blood T cell repertoires in COVID-19. About the research overall: Sources were T cells, B-cell-depleted T cells, or PBMCs; the material itself was cDNA or gDNA.

Those enrolled in Seattle joined during active infection and were followed longitudinally afterward. Original methodology: Using reference gene primer amplification, nucleated cell counts were estimated. Here immunoSEQ multiplex PCR was the method, and the copy in TCRdb shows in-frame clones only, minus some. V and J calls and clone size follow that table, whereas D and trimming were derived from the DNA. The sample has some 500,000 clones, 85% to 90% seen once; the top ten hold roughly 7.3%. The CDR3 runs 16 residues. V lost 7 bases and J lost 0; bases outside the gene matches: 10. Germline CDR1 LNHDA, CDR2 SQIVND (reference sequence).

The V call is TRBV19, the J call TRBJ2-3; TRBD2 matches 7 bases. This receptor was obtained from a woman aged 45-65 years with COVID-19, enrolled during active disease. The sample comprised peripheral blood. CDR3 protein: CASMRVRGESTDTQYF. CDR3 bases: TGTGCCAGTATGAGGGTTCGGGGGGAGAGCACAGATACGCAGTATTTT.